This T cell receptor (beta chain) stems from a study of cytomegalovirus exposure and HLA in healthy donors. PCR amplification relied on 60 Vbeta primers (plus 13 Jbeta primers). Assay used: immunoSEQ multiplex PCR; TCRdb lists only in-frame clones, some missing. The sample totals tens of thousands of clones. The sequencing sample was made of PBMCs. The origin of this receptor is a woman in her 30s in good health and CMV-seronegative.

The CDR3 region has the DNA TGCGCCAGCAGCCCCGGGAGGTCCTACGAGCAGTACTTC. Its protein is CASSPGRSYEQYF. The chain employs TRBV10-1 and TRBJ2-7; 7 nucleotides agree with TRBD2. The CDR3 length is 13 residues. V trimming: 6 bases; J trimming: 1 base; junction bases outside the gene matches: 3. Germline CDR1 reads WNHNN; CDR2 reads SYGVQD (reference sequence).